This T cell receptor beta chain is from a study of T cell changes during pregnancy in multiple sclerosis (dated by TCRdb to between 2017 and 2020). In terms of the full investigation: The study looked at changes in the T cell repertoire across pregnancy in women with multiple sclerosis.

The germline V gene sets CDR1 to SGHTS and CDR2 to YDEGEE. V loses 7 bases of germline sequence and J loses 10 bases, and the interval between the two ends is 11 bases. Its CDR3 holds 10 amino acids, cysteine through phenylalanine. The kept DNA is CDR3 alone, 30 bases in frame from the first base. Preparation of the library involved the immunoSEQ multiplex PCR assay. Not all clones reach the TCRdb copy of this immuneACCESS table, which keeps in-frame sequences only. Checked studies attribute under half of the gap to unresolved V genes and leave the rest unexplained. The sample data list tens of thousands of clones, and 91% of these were observed just once. Approximately 5% of the sample is taken by the ten largest. As regards this clone: What this receptor recognizes is not known. Base qualities were left out, and no much larger clone turns up one base away.

In this chain, TRBV5-8 is recombined with TRBJ1-1; the D gene is not confidently resolved. The sequence was obtained from a female donor with multiple sclerosis, enrolled in a pregnancy study. This specimen was CD8+ T cells from peripheral blood mononuclear cells, taken before pregnancy. The DNA is TGTGCCAGCGTTCGGGGTCGAGCTTTCTTT. Its translation is CASVRGRAFF.